This T cell receptor beta chain was recovered during a study of OX40 agonist ivuxolimab in advanced cancers. Overall study: People in dose escalation had one of these cancers: hepatocellular carcinoma, melanoma, renal cell or head and neck cancer. Participants, approximately 83% male, averaged about 56 years of age, ranging from roughly 23 to 90. Study results and caveats: At 0.1 to 3.0 mg/kg, CD4+ and CD8+ blood T cells expanded clonally by week 6.

As regards this clone: Its antigen is still unknown.

This CDR3 has 14 amino acids. V gave up 3 bases and J gave up 6 bases, with 17 bases separating them. Germline V gives CDR1 SQVTM, CDR2 ANQGSEA. People who had autoimmune disease history or systemic immunosuppression were excluded. Produced via immunoSEQ multiplex PCR; TCRdb's table is partial and in-frame only. Of 100,000 to 150,000 clones in the sample, roughly 92% are singletons; the top ten hold 0.65% to 0.9%. The sequencing used CD4+ or CD8+ T cells sorted from blood, collected in a trial of the OX40 agonist ivuxolimab. This chain connects TRBV29-1 to TRBJ1-1; D unclear. This TCR was sampled from an adult with an advanced solid tumor such as melanoma, head and neck, liver or kidney cancer. CDR3 coding DNA: TGCAGCGTTGATGTCCAGACCCCCTTGGCTGAAGCTTTCTTT. This sequence encodes CSVDVQTPLAEAFF.